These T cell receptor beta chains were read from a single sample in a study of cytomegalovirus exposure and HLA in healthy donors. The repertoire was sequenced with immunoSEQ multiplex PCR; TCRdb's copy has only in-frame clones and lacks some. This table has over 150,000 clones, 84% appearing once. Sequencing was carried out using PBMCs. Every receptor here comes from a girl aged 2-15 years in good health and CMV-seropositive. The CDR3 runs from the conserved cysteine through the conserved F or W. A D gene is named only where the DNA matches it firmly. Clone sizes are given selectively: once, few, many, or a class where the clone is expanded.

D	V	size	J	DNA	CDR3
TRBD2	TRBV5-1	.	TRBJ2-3	TGCGCCAGCAGCAATAGCGGGGGTCGCACAGATACGCAGTATTTT	CASSNSGGRTDTQYF
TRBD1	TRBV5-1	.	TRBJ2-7	TGCGCCTCCTTTTATGGGACAGGGGGTTACGAGCAGTACTTC	CASFYGTGGYEQYF
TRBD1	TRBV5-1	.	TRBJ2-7	TGCGCCAGCAGTCTGGCCGACAGGGTCTACGAGCAGTACTTC	CASSLADRVYEQYF
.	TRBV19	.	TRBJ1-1	TGTGCCAGTAGTATATCAGGAAACACTGAAGCTTTCTTT	CASSISGNTEAFF
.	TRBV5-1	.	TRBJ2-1	TGCGCCAGCAGCTTTACCCAAGACAGGTTTCTTAATGAGCAGTTCTTC	CASSFTQDRFLNEQFF
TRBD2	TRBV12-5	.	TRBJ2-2	TGTGCTAGTGGTTTATTGTCGGGGGGTTCCGGGGAGCTGTTTTTT	CASGLLSGGSGELFF
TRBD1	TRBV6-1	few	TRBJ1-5	TGTGCCAGCAGTGAACGGGGGACAGCGAATCAGCCCCAGCATTTT	CASSERGTANQPQHF
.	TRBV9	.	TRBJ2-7	TGTGCCAGCAGCGTAGGCCACACAGGGTACGAGCAGTACTTC	CASSVGHTGYEQYF
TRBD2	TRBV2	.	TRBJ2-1	TGTGCCAGCTTAGGGACTAGCGGAAACAATGAGCAGTTCTTC	CASLGTSGNNEQFF
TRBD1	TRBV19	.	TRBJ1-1	TGTGCCAGTAGTATTAGGACAGGGGCCTTTGACACTGAAGCTTTCTTT	CASSIRTGAFDTEAFF
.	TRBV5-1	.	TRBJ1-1	TGCGCCAGCCGCCACAGGGCCCTGAACACTGAAGCTTTCTTT	CASRHRALNTEAFF
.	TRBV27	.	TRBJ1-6	TGTGCCAGCAGTGGTCAGGGGTCCCGGGATAATTCACCCCTCCACTTT	CASSGQGSRDNSPLHF
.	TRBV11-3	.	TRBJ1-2	TGTGCCAGCAGCCCCAGCGAGGGAAACTATGGCTACACCTTC	CASSPSEGNYGYTF
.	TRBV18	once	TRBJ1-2	TGTGCCAGCTCACCAAATTTGGCGGGAAGCGTCGGTGGCTACACCTTC	CASSPNLAGSVGGYTF
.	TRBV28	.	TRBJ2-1	TGTGCCAGCAGTTTAAGCCCCCCCGCCAATGAGCAGTTCTTC	CASSLSPPANEQFF
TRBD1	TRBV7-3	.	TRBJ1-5	TGTGCCAGCAGCCGGGACAGTGGGGAAGTCGGGGGCAATCAGCCCCAGCATTTT	CASSRDSGEVGGNQPQHF
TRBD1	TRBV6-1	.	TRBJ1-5	TGTGCCAGCAGTGGGACAGGGAGCGCTATTGGCAATCAGCCCCAGCATTTT	CASSGTGSAIGNQPQHF
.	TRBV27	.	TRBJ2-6	TGTGCCAGCAGTTCATCGACAGGACCTGGGGCCAACGTCCTGACTTTC	CASSSSTGPGANVLTF
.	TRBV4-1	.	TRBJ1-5	TGCGCCAGCAGCCAAGATCGCAGAAATCAGCCCCAGCATTTT	CASSQDRRNQPQHF
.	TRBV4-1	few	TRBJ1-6	TGCGCCAGCAGCCAACCTACAGGTGATAATTCACCCCTCCACTTT	CASSQPTGDNSPLHF
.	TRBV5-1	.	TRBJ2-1	TGCGCCAGCAGCCTCGAATCAGGGGCCGGGCAGTTCTTC	CASSLESGAGQFF
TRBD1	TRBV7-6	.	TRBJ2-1	TGTGCCAGCAGCATCGGACAGGGGTGGTCCTACAATGAGCAGTTCTTC	CASSIGQGWSYNEQFF
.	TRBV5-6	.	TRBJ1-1	TGTGCCAGCACCCCGGGTTCGTTGGACACTGAAGCTTTCTTT	CASTPGSLDTEAFF
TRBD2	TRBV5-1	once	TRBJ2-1	TGCGCCAGCAGCCTGGGACTAGCGGGTGGTGAGCAGTTCTTC	CASSLGLAGGEQFF
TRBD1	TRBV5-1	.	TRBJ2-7	TGCGCCAGCAGCCCGGGGACAGGGCAGGCCTACGAGCAGTACTTC	CASSPGTGQAYEQYF
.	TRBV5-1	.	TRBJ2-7	TGCGCCAGCAGACGCGACAGACCCTCCTACGAGCAGTACTTC	CASRRDRPSYEQYF
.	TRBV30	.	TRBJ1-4	TGTGCCTGGAGTCTCCAGGGGTCGGAAAAACTGTTTTTT	CAWSLQGSEKLFF
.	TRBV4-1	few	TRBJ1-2	TGCGCCAGCAGCCCGACAGTCCCTTCTAACTATGGCTACACCTTC	CASSPTVPSNYGYTF
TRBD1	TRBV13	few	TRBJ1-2	TGTGCCAGCCTGTACCGACAGGGTCTAAGGTCTGACTATGGCTACACCTTC	CASLYRQGLRSDYGYTF
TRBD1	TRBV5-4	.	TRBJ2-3	TGTGCCAGCAGCTTGTCAGGGGGCGGAGGCACAGATACGCAGTATTTT	CASSLSGGGGTDTQYF
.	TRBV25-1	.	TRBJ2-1	TGTGCCAGCAGTGGGGGACTTGGGAGGTTCTTC	CASSGGLGRFF
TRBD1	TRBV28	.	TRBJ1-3	TGTGCCAGCAGTTCCACAATCCCGACAGGGGAGAAGAACACCATATATTTT	CASSSTIPTGEKNTIYF
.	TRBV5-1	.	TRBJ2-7	TGCGCCAGCAGCCTAGAATACGAGCAGTACTTC	CASSLEYEQYF
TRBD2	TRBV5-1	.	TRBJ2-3	TGCGCCAGCAGACCAACTAGCGGATCCACAGATACGCAGTATTTT	CASRPTSGSTDTQYF
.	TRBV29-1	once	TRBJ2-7	TGCAGCGCAGAACAGGGAGTTCTCCGCGAGCAGTACTTC	CSAEQGVLREQYF
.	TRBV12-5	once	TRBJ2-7	TGTGCTAGTGGTTTGGTATTTTCCGCGGGCTCCTACGAGCAGTACTTC	CASGLVFSAGSYEQYF
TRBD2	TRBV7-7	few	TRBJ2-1	TGTGCTAGCAGCGTAGGGTTGGTGACTAGCGGGGACAATGAGCAGTTCTTC	CASSVGLVTSGDNEQFF
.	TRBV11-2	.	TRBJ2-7	TGTGCCAGCAGCTTAACCAGTTCCTTCTCCTACGAGCAGTACTTC	CASSLTSSFSYEQYF
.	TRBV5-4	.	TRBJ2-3	TGTGCCAGCAGCTTTTCGGGGAAGCCGCAGTATTTT	CASSFSGKPQYF
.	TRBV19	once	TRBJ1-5	TGTGCCAGTGGATCCGGGACACCTAGCAATCAGCCCCAGCATTTT	CASGSGTPSNQPQHF
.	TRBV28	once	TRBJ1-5	TGTGCCAGCAGTTTACTGGAGAGCAATCAGCCCCAGCATTTT	CASSLLESNQPQHF
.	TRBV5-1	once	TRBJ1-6	TGCGCCAGCAGCCCGGACGGGGGGAGAGGTGATTCACCCCTCCACTTT	CASSPDGGRGDSPLHF
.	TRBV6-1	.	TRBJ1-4	TGTGCCAGCGGTGTTGGGGGCTCCAATGAAAAACTGTTTTTT	CASGVGGSNEKLFF
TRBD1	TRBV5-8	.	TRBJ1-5	TGTGCCAGCAGCTTGGGCGGGACAGCCATCCTTAGCAATCAGCCCCAGCATTTT	CASSLGGTAILSNQPQHF
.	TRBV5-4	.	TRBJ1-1	TGTGCCAGCAGCTCTACTTTAGGGGTTGGGACTGAAGCTTTCTTT	CASSSTLGVGTEAFF
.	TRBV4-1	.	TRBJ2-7	TGCGCCAGCAGCCAACAACAGGGTTCCTACGAGCAGTACTTC	CASSQQQGSYEQYF
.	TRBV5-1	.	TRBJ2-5	TGCGCCAGCAGCTTGGCGGACAGCTACCAAGAGACCCAGTACTTC	CASSLADSYQETQYF
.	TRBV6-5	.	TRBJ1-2	TGTGCCAGCGGAGAATACCCTTATGGCTACACCTTC	CASGEYPYGYTF
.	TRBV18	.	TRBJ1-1	TGTGCCAGCTCACCATCAGGTCCGAACACTGAAGCTTTCTTT	CASSPSGPNTEAFF
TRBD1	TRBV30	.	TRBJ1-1	TGTGCCTGGGGACAGGGGTGGGACACTGAAGCTTTCTTT	CAWGQGWDTEAFF
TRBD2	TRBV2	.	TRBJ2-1	TGTGCCAGCAGTCTAAACCCCGGGACTAGCGGGAGCACCTACAATGAGCAGTTCTTC	CASSLNPGTSGSTYNEQFF
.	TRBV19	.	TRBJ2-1	TGTGCCAGTAGCTTAAACAATGAGCAGTTCTTC	CASSLNNEQFF
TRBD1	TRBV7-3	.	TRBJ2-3	TGTGCCAGCAGCTCGACAGGGGGGTTAACAGATACGCAGTATTTT	CASSSTGGLTDTQYF
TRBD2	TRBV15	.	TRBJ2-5	TGTGCCACCAGCAGAGTTGCGGGAGTTGAGCAGTACTTC	CATSRVAGVEQYF
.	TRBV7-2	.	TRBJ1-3	TGTGCCAGCAGCTTAGATCGGTACACCATATATTTT	CASSLDRYTIYF
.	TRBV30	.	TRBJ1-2	TGTGCCTGGAGTGTACAGGGTTTTGGCTACACCTTC	CAWSVQGFGYTF
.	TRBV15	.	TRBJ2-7	TGTGCCACCAGCAGAGATGGTCGGGTCGGGTACGAGCAGTACTTC	CATSRDGRVGYEQYF